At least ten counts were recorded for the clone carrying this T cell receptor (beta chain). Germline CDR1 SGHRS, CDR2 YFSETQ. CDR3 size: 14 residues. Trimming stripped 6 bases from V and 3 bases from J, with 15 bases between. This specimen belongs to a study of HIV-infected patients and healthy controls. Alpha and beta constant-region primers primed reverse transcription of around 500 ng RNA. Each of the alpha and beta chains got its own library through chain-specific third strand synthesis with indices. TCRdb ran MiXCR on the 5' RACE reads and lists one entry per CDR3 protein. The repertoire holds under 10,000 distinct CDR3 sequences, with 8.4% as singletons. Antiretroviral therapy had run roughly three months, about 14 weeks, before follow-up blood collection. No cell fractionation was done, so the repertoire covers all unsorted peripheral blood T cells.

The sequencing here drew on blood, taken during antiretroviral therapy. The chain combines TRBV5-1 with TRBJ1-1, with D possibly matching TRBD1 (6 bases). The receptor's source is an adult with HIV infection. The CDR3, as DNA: TGCGCCAGCAAGAGCCAGGACAGCGACACTGAAGCTTTCTTT. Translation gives CASKSQDSDTEAFF. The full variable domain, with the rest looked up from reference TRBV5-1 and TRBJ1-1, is KAGVTQTPRYLIKTRGQQVTLSCSPISGHRSVSWYQQTPGQGLQFLFEYFSETQRNKGNFPGRFSGRQFSNSRSEMNVSTLELGDSALYLCASKSQDSDTEAFFGQGTRLTVV.